The entry below describes one TCR beta chain. The data belong to a study of blood T cell repertoires in COVID-19. As processed by the authors: Estimation of nucleated cell counts relied on the amplification of reference gene primers. TCRdb's copy holds only in-frame clones and misses some; the assay was immunoSEQ multiplex PCR. V, J and clone size are those of that table, while D and trimming were read from the DNA. The table lists 200,000 to 250,000 clones, 82% of them singletons. The length of the CDR3 is 13 residues. V gave up 4 bases and J gave up 4 bases, with 11 bases separating them. The germline gives CDR1 SGHNT, CDR2 YYREEE (reference sequence).

The sequenced material came from peripheral blood. This TCR came from a woman aged 70-85 years with COVID-19, enrolled during active disease. This sequence joins TRBV5-4 and TRBJ1-2; the D gene is possibly TRBD1 (5 bases). In nucleotides, the CDR3 is TGTGCCAGCAGCCATGACAGAGGCTATGGCTACACCTTC. Its translation: CASSHDRGYGYTF.